A single sample is the source of the 10 T cell receptor beta chains below, sequenced in a study of blood T cell repertoires in COVID-19. Some clones are missing from TCRdb's copy, which holds only in-frame ones; the method was immunoSEQ multiplex PCR. Among around 230,000 clones listed, about nine tenths were seen once. Sequences were obtained from PBMCs or T cells enriched from blood (not recorded which). These receptors were collected from a woman in her 40s with acute COVID-19.

V and J are TRBV19 and TRBJ2-2; 7 positions agree with TRBD1. This CDR3 has 16 amino acids. The V gene's germline CDR1 is LNHDA and CDR2 SQIVND (reference sequence). V trimming: 2 bases; J trimming: 4 bases; junction bases outside the gene matches: 7. CDR3 sequence: CASSILGQIRTGELFF. The CDR3 DNA reads TGTGCCAGTAGTATATTGGGACAGATTCGCACCGGGGAGCTGTTTTTT.

The chain couples TRBV29-1 to TRBJ2-2, with 7 bases that match TRBD1. J lost 0 bases, V lost 6 bases, and 4 bases had no gene match. CDR3 length: 14 residues. Germline V gene lookup returns CDR1 SQVTM and CDR2 ANQGSEA. CDR3 amino acids: CSVKTGTNTGELFF. For the CDR3, the DNA is TGCAGCGTCAAGACAGGGACGAACACCGGGGAGCTGTTTTTT.

The V call is TRBV7-9, the J call TRBJ1-5; possibly TRBD1 for D (6 bases). The germline CDR1 and CDR2 sequences are SEHNR and FQNEAQ (reference sequence). This CDR3 spans 15 amino acids. V was trimmed by 4 bases and J by 1 base, leaving 11 bases between them. In DNA form, the CDR3 reads TGTGCCAGCAGCTCTAGGGGGGGGAGCAATCAGCCCCAGCATTTT. Amino acid sequence: CASSSRGGSNQPQHF.

The chain employs TRBV7-2 and TRBJ2-7; the match to TRBD1 covers 7 bases. V shed 5 bases and J 3 bases; nucleotides not matched to a gene: 4. In germline, CDR1 is SGHTA, CDR2 FQGNSA. This CDR3 comprises 13 residues. This chain's CDR3 is CASSLRQGYEQYF. CDR3 bases: TGTGCCAGCAGCCTAAGACAGGGCTACGAGCAGTACTTC.

The chain is built from TRBV4-1 and TRBJ1-6; D gene uncertain. The CDR3 consists of 17 residues. Trimming took 4 bases from V and 10 from J, leaving 23 bases between them. CDR1 and CDR2 from the germline V gene are MGHRA and YSYEKL. The CDR3, as DNA: TGCGCCAGCAGCCCCACTTGGCAGGACTCTTTGAGGTCACCCCTCCACTTT. Its translation is CASSPTWQDSLRSPLHF.

The V and J genes are TRBV27 and TRBJ2-7, with D possibly TRBD1 on 6 matching bases. Germline CDR1 and CDR2: MNHEY and SMNVEV (reference sequence). The V and J ends lost 2 bases and 2 bases respectively, with 13 bases between them. The CDR3 length is 15 residues. CDR3 region: CASSLAAGVAYEQYV. CDR3 DNA: TGTGCCAGCAGTTTAGCGGCAGGGGTGGCCTACGAGCAGTACGTC.

Note on this clone: The junction departs from germline at one end; a sequencing error may be responsible. V gene TRBV29-1 combines with J gene TRBJ2-5; 8 nucleotides agree with TRBD2. There are 10 residues in the CDR3. Germline loops: CDR1 SQVTM, CDR2 ANQGSEA. CDR3 bases: TGTGGCGGGGGGCAAGAGACCCAGTACTTC. Translated: CGGGQETQYF.

The chain recombines TRBV7-2 with TRBJ1-1; TRBD1 matches 7 bases. CDR3 length: 13 residues. The germline V gene has CDR1 SGHTA and CDR2 FQGNSA. V lost 2 bases and J lost 5; bases outside the gene matches: 2. This CDR3 is CASSLNRGTEAFF. In nucleotides, the CDR3 is TGTGCCAGCAGCTTAAACAGGGGAACTGAAGCTTTCTTT.

CDR3 coding DNA: TGTGCCAGCAGCTTGCTGGACAGGGGAGACTCACCCCTCCACTTT. It translates to CASSLLDRGDSPLHF. This chain connects TRBV5-5 to TRBJ1-6; 9 nucleotides line up with TRBD1. In germline, CDR1 is SGHKS, CDR2 YYEKEE (reference sequence). V lost 1 base and J lost 10; bases outside the gene matches: 6. The CDR3 consists of 15 residues.

The chain recombines TRBV24-1 with TRBJ2-7; 7 positions agree with TRBD2. This CDR3 is built from 17 residues. The germline V gene has CDR1 KGHDR and CDR2 SFDVKD. V dropped 9 bases and J dropped 1; count of bases not matched to a gene: 17. The CDR3 DNA is TGTGCCACCCCGCGTGGGGTGGGTCAGGGAGGGTCCTACGAGCAGTACGTC. This codes for CATPRGVGQGGSYEQYV.